Listed below are T cell receptor beta chains from one sample, sequenced in a study of shared clonotypes between healthy human individuals. The repertoire was sequenced with immunoSEQ multiplex PCR; TCRdb's copy has only in-frame clones and lacks some. This table holds about 1 million clones, about 75% found once. The source material was memory CD4+ T cells sorted from blood. All receptors derive from a man aged 18 to 35 in good health. Each CDR3 is given with its conserved first and last residue. Each record gives: D gene, J gene, clone size, V gene, CDR3 DNA, CDR3 protein. A D gene is named only where the DNA matches it firmly. For some rows the clone size is stated as once, few or many, or as a class when expanded; others skip it.

.	TRBJ1-4	.	TRBV11-2	TGTGCCAGCAGCTTAGATGGAAAACTGTTTTTT	CASSLDGKLFF
.	TRBJ1-1	.	TRBV30	TGTGCCTGGAGTTATCGGTACAGGGAGTCCACTGAAGCTTTCTTT	CAWSYRYRESTEAFF
TRBD1	TRBJ2-7	.	TRBV28	TGTGCCAGCAGTTCTACTGGACAGGGGAACACCTACGAGCAGTACTTC	CASSSTGQGNTYEQYF
.	TRBJ2-7	.	TRBV28	TGTGCCAGCAGTGTGGAACTTCTCCCCTACGAGCAGTACTTC	CASSVELLPYEQYF
.	TRBJ1-5	.	TRBV6-5	TGTGCCAGCAGCGAGACACGTCGTCAGCCCCAGCATTTT	CASSETRRQPQHF
TRBD2	TRBJ2-1	.	TRBV10-2	TGCGCCAGCAGTGATGCTAGCGGGGTCTCCTACAATGAGCAGTTCTTC	CASSDASGVSYNEQFF
.	TRBJ1-2	once	TRBV28	TGTGCCAGCAGTTTGAAGGCCCCCTTTGGCTACACCTTC	CASSLKAPFGYTF
.	TRBJ1-4	.	TRBV6-5	TGTGCCAGCAGTTACGGGGGTCAACTGTTTTTT	CASSYGGQLFF
.	TRBJ2-1	.	TRBV7-2	TGTGCCAGCAGCTTAGGCCCCTCCGGGGAGCAGTTCTTC	CASSLGPSGEQFF
TRBD1	TRBJ1-6	many	TRBV5-1	TGCGCCAGCAGCACCGGACAGGGAGGGCATTCACCCCTCCACTTT	CASSTGQGGHSPLHF
.	TRBJ2-7	.	TRBV7-2	TGTGCCAGCACCCAAGGCGGCCTCTACGAGCAGTACTTC	CASTQGGLYEQYF
.	TRBJ2-7	few	TRBV4-1	TGCGCCAGCAGCCGAGGGGGGCTCGGCTACGAGCAGTACTTC	CASSRGGLGYEQYF
.	TRBJ1-1	once	TRBV29-1	TGCAGCGTTGAAGCTCGGGGGGGGACGGGGAACACTGAAGCTTTCTTT	CSVEARGGTGNTEAFF
.	TRBJ1-6	.	TRBV11-2	TGTGCCAGCAGCTTGATCCCGTTTCCAAAATCAAATTCACCCCTCCACTTT	CASSLIPFPKSNSPLHF
TRBD1	TRBJ1-4	.	TRBV14	TGTGCCAGCAGCCAAATCACCGGGACAGGTCGGGAAAAACTGTTTTTT	CASSQITGTGREKLFF
TRBD1	TRBJ2-1	.	TRBV25-1	TGTGCCAGCAGGCAGGGGGCCGACAATGAGCAGTTCTTC	CASRQGADNEQFF
TRBD2	TRBJ2-1	.	TRBV7-9	TGTGCCAGCAGCTGGATAGCGGGCCCAAATGAGCAGTTCTTC	CASSWIAGPNEQFF
TRBD1	TRBJ2-7	once	TRBV11-2	TGTGCCAGCAGCTTGGCCGGGACAGGGGTCCACGAGCAGTACTTC	CASSLAGTGVHEQYF
.	TRBJ2-5	many	TRBV5-1	TGCGCCAGCAGCTTGCTTCAGGGGGAGGGAGAGACCCAGTACTTC	CASSLLQGEGETQYF
.	TRBJ2-7	once	TRBV30	TGTGCCTGGAGTGTCAATGGGGCTTACGAGCAGTACTTC	CAWSVNGAYEQYF
TRBD1	TRBJ2-7	.	TRBV30	TGTGCCTTCCAACAGGGGTTCGGAGAGCAGTACTTC	CAFQQGFGEQYF
.	TRBJ2-5	.	TRBV18	TGTGCCAGCTCATGGAGGGAAGAGACCCAGTACTTC	CASSWREETQYF
.	TRBJ1-1	.	TRBV2	TGTGCCGGTAACGGAGGCGTTTCTGAAGCTTTCTTT	CAGNGGVSEAFF
.	TRBJ1-4	.	TRBV5-4	TGTGCCAGCAGCTTGTTAGGCCCAGGGCCTAATGAAAAACTGTTTTTT	CASSLLGPGPNEKLFF
.	TRBJ1-1	.	TRBV6-1	TGTGCCAGCAGTGTGTTGAACACTGAAGCTTTCTTT	CASSVLNTEAFF
.	TRBJ2-2	few	TRBV5-4	TGTGCCAGCAGCCCAGGAGGCAGGTGGGGCACCGGGGAGCTGTTTTTT	CASSPGGRWGTGELFF
.	TRBJ1-1	.	TRBV27	TGTGCCAGCAGTCCGTACGGAACGGGGGTGGGAGCTTTCTTT	CASSPYGTGVGAFF
.	TRBJ2-7	.	TRBV9	TGTGCCAGCAGCGGGACCGTCTCCTACGAGCAGTACTTC	CASSGTVSYEQYF
.	TRBJ2-7	.	TRBV12-2	TGTGCAAGTCGCTTAGCACAGCTTTACGAGCAGTACTTC	CASRLAQLYEQYF
.	TRBJ1-2	.	TRBV5-1	TGCGCCAGCAGCCCGGGACGGGACTTCTATGGCTACACCTTC	CASSPGRDFYGYTF
.	TRBJ2-3	.	TRBV5-1	TGCGCCAGCAGCCCGGGGCTAGTCACAGATACGCAGTATTTT	CASSPGLVTDTQYF
.	TRBJ2-5	.	TRBV7-2	TGTGCCAGCAGCTTAGAAGGGGACACAACACAAGAGACCCAGTACTTC	CASSLEGDTTQETQYF
TRBD1	TRBJ2-7	.	TRBV5-4	TGTGCCAGCAGCTTTGGGGGGGGGACAGGGAAGGGCGAGCAGTACTTC	CASSFGGGTGKGEQYF
.	TRBJ1-6	.	TRBV7-2	TGTGCCAGCAGCTTAATGGCGGGACCGCTCTATAATTCACCCCTCCACTTT	CASSLMAGPLYNSPLHF
TRBD2	TRBJ2-7	once	TRBV6-1	TGTGCCAGCACCCCTAGCGGGCTCTCCTACGAGCAGTACTTC	CASTPSGLSYEQYF
.	TRBJ2-2	.	TRBV30	TGTGCCTGGAGTGTACTTACGGGGAACACCGGGGAGCTGTTTTTT	CAWSVLTGNTGELFF
TRBD1	TRBJ1-5	.	TRBV5-1	TGCGCCAGCAGCTCGGGGACAGGGATTCAGCCCCAGCATTTT	CASSSGTGIQPQHF
.	TRBJ1-1	many	TRBV15	TGTGCCACCAGCAGAGAAGACAGGATGAACACTGAAGCTTTCTTT	CATSREDRMNTEAFF
.	TRBJ1-2	few	TRBV7-2	TGTGCCAGCAGCCCCGACAGGAACTATGGCTACACCTTC	CASSPDRNYGYTF
.	TRBJ1-2	.	TRBV2	TGTGCCAGCAGTAAAGGGCTCTTGGACTATGGCTACACCTTC	CASSKGLLDYGYTF
.	TRBJ1-2	.	TRBV18	TGTGCCAGCTCAAACAAGGCAGGATCGGGCGGCTACACCTTC	CASSNKAGSGGYTF
TRBD2	TRBJ2-2	.	TRBV5-1	TGCGCCAGCAGCCCCACTAGCGGGAGGGACGGGGAGCTGTTTTTT	CASSPTSGRDGELFF
.	TRBJ2-1	few	TRBV18	TGTGCCAGCTCACGTAGCAATGAGCAGTTCTTC	CASSRSNEQFF
.	TRBJ1-2	.	TRBV5-6	TGTGCCAGCAGCTCCGACACCTATGGCTACACCTTC	CASSSDTYGYTF
TRBD2	TRBJ2-1	.	TRBV2	TGTGCCAGCACTCCCCGACTGGCGGGGGGGCTGAATGAGCAGTTCTTC	CASTPRLAGGLNEQFF